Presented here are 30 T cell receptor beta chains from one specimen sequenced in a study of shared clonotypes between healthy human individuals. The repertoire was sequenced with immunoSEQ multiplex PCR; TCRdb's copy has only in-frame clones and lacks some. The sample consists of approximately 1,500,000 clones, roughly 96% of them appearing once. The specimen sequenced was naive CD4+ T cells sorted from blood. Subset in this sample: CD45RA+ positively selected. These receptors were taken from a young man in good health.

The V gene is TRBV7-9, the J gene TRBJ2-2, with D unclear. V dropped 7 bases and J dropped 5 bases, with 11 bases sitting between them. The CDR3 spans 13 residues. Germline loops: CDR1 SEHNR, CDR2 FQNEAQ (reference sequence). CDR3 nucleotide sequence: TGTGCCAGCAACCCGGCTGCTACCGGGGAGCTGTTTTTT. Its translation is CASNPAATGELFF.

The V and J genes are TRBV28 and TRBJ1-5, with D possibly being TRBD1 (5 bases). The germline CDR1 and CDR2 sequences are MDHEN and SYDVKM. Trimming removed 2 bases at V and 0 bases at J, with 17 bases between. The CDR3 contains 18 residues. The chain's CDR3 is CASSLLMGRGNSNQPQHF. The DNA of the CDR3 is TGTGCCAGCAGTTTACTAATGGGACGGGGGAATAGCAATCAGCCCCAGCATTTT.

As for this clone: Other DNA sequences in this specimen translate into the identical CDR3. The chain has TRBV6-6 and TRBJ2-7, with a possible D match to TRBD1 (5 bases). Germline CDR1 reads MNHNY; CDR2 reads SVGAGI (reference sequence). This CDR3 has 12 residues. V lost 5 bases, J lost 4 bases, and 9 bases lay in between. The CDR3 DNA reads TGTGCCAGCAGTACCCAGGGATACGAGCAGTACTTC. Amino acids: CASSTQGYEQYF.

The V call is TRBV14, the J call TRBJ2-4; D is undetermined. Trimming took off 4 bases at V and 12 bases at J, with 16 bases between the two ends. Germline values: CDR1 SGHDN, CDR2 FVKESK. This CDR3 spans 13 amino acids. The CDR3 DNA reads TGTGCCAGCAGCCCTAAGAATGGCTCCGGTCAGTACTTC. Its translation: CASSPKNGSGQYF.

CDR3 in amino acids: CASVPDAGPYEQYF. For the CDR3, the DNA is TGTGCCAGCGTTCCGGACGCCGGTCCCTACGAGCAGTACTTC. The chain links TRBV28 to TRBJ2-7; no clear D gene. The CDR3 has 14 amino acids. V dropped 8 bases and J dropped 2 bases, with 16 bases sitting between them. CDR1 is MDHEN, CDR2 SYDVKM, per germline.

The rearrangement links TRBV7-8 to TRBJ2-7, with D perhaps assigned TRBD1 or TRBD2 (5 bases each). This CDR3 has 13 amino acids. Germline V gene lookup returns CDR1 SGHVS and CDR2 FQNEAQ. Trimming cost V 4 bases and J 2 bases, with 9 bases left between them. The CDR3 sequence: CASSSGATYEQYF. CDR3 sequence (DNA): TGTGCCAGCAGCTCCGGGGCTACCTACGAGCAGTACTTC.

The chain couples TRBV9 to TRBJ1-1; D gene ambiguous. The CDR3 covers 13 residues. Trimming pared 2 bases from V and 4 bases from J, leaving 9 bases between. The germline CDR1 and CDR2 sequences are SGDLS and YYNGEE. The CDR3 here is CASSVGVVTEAFF. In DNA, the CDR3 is TGTGCCAGCAGCGTCGGGGTTGTCACTGAAGCTTTCTTT.

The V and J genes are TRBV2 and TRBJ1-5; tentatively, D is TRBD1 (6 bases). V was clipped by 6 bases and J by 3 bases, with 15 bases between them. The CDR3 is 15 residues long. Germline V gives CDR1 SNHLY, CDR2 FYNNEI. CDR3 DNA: TGTGCCAGCAGCGACCGAGGACAGAACAATCAGCCCCAGCATTTT. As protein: CASSDRGQNNQPQHF.

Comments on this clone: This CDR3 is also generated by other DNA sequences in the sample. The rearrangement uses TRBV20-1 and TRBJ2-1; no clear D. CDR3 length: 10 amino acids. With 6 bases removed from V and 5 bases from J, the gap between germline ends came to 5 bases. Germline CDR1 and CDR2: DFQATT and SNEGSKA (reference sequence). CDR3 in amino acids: CSAQNNEQFF. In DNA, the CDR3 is TGCAGTGCGCAGAACAATGAGCAGTTCTTC.

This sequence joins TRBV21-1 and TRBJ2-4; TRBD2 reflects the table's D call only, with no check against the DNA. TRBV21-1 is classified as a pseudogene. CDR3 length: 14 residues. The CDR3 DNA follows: TGTGCCAGCAGCAAAGGTAGCGGCAAAAACATTCAGTACTTC. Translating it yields CASSKGSGKNIQYF.

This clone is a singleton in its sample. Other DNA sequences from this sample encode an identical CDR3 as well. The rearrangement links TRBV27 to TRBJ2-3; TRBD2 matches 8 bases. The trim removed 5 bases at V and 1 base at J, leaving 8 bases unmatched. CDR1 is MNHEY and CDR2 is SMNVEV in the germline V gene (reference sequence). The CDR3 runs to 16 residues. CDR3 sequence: CASSLWGAGGTDTQYF. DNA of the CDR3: TGTGCCAGCAGTCTGTGGGGAGCGGGAGGCACAGATACGCAGTATTTT.

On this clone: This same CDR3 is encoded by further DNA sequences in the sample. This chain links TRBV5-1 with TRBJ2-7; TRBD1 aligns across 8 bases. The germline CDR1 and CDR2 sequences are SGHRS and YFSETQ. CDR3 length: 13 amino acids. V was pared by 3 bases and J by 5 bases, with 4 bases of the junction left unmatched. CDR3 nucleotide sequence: TGCGCCAGCAGCTCTGGACAGGGCAACGAGCAGTACTTC. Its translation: CASSSGQGNEQYF.

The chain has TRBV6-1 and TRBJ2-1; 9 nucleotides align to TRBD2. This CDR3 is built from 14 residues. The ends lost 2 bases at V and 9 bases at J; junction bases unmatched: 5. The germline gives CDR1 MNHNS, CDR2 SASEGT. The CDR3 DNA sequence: TGTGCCAGCAGTGAATGGACTAGCGTTGGTGAGCAGTTCTTC. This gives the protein CASSEWTSVGEQFF.

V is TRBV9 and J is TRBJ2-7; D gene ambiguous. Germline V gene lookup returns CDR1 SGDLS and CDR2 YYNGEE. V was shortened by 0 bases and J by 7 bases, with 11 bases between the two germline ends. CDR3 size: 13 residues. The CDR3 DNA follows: TGTGCCAGCAGCGTAGAATGGTCGAGTGAGCAGTACTTC. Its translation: CASSVEWSSEQYF.

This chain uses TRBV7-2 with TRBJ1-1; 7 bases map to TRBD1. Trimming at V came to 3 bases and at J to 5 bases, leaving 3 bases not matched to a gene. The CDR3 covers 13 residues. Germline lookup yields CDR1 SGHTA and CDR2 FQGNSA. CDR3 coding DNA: TGTGCCAGCAGCTTGAACAGGGGTACTGAAGCTTTCTTT. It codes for CASSLNRGTEAFF.

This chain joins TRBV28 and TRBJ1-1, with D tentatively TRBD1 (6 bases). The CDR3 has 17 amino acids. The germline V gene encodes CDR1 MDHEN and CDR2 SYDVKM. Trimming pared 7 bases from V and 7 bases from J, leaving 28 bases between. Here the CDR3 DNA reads TGTGCCAGCACCCGAGGACAGTTTGCCCCCAGGCCCGATGAAGCTTTCTTT. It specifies CASTRGQFAPRPDEAFF. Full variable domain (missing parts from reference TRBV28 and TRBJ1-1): DVKVTQSSRYLVKRTGEKVFLECVQDMDHENMFWYRQDPGLGLRLIYFSYDVKMKEKGDIPEGYSVSREKKERFSLILESASTNQTSMYLCASTRGQFAPRPDEAFFGQGTRLTVV.

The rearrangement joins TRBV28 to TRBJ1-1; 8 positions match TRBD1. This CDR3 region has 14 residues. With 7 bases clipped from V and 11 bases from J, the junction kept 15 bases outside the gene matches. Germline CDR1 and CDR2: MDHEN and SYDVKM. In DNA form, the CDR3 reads TGTGCCAGCACCTACTATGGTCGACAGGGGAGCGCTTTCTTT. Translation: CASTYYGRQGSAFF. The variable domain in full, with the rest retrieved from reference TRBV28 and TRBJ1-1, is DVKVTQSSRYLVKRTGEKVFLECVQDMDHENMFWYRQDPGLGLRLIYFSYDVKMKEKGDIPEGYSVSREKKERFSLILESASTNQTSMYLCASTYYGRQGSAFFGQGTRLTVV.

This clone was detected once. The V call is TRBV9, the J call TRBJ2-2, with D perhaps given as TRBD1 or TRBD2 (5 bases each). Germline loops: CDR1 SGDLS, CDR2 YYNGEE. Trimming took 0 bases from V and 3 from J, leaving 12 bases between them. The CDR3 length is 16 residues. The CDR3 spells CASSVGSGPHTGELFF. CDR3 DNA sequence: TGTGCCAGCAGCGTAGGCTCGGGGCCCCACACCGGGGAGCTGTTTTTT.

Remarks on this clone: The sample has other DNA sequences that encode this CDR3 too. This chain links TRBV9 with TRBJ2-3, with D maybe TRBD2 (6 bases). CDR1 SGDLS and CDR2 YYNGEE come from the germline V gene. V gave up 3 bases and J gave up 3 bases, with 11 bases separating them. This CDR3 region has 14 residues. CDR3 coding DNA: TGTGCCAGCAGCGCGGGACTTACTACAGATACGCAGTATTTT. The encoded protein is CASSAGLTTDTQYF.

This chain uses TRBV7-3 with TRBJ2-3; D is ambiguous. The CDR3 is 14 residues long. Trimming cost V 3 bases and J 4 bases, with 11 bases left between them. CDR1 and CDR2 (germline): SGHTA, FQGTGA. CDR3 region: CASSLIGEADTQYF. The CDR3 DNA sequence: TGTGCCAGCAGCTTGATCGGTGAGGCAGATACGCAGTATTTT.

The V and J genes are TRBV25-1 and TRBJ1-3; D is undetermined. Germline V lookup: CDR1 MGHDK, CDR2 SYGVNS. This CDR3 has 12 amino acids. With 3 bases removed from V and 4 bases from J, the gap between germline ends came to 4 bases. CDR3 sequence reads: CASSDWGNTIYF. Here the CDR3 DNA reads TGTGCCAGCAGTGACTGGGGAAACACCATATATTTT.

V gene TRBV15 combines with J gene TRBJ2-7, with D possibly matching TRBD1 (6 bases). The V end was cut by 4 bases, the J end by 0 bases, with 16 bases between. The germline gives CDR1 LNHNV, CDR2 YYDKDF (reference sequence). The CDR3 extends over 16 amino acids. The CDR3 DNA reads TGTGCCACCAGCACTATACAGGGTAAGATCTCCTACGAGCAGTACTTC. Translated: CATSTIQGKISYEQYF.

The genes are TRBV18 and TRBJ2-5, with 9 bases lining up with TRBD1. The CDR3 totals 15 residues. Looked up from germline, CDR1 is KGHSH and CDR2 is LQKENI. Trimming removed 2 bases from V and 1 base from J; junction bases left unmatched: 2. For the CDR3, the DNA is TGTGCCAGCTCACCATACAGGGGGCTCCAAGAGACCCAGTACTTC. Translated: CASSPYRGLQETQYF.

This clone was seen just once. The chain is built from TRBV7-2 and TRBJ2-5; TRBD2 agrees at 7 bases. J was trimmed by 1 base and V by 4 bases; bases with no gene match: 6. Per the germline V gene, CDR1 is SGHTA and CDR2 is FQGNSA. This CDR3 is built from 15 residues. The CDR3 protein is CASSYGSSGQETQYF. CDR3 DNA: TGTGCCAGCAGCTACGGTTCTAGCGGCCAAGAGACCCAGTACTTC.

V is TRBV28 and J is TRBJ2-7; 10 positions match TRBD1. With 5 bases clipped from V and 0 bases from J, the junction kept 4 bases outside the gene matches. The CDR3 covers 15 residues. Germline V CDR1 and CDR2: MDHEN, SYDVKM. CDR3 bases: TGTGCCAGCAGTCCCTGGACAGGGGGCTCCTACGAGCAGTACTTC. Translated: CASSPWTGGSYEQYF.

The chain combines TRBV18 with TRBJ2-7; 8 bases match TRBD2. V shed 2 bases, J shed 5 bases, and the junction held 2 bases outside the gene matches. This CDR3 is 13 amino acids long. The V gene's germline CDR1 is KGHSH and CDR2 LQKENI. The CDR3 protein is CASSPGTRNEQYF. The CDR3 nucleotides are TGTGCCAGCTCACCAGGGACTAGAAACGAGCAGTACTTC.

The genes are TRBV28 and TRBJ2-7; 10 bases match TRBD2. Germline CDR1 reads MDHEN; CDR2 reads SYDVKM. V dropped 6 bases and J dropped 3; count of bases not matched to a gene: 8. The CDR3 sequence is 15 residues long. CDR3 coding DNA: TGTGCCAGCAGCACAAGCGGGAGGGATAACTACGAGCAGTACTTC. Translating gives CASSTSGRDNYEQYF.

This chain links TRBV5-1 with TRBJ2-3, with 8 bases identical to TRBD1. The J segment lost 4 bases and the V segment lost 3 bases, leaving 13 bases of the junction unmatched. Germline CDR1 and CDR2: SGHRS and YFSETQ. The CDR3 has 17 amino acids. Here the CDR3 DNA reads TGCGCCAGCAGCTCTTCTACGGACAGGGTATTGGCAGATACGCAGTATTTT. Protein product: CASSSSTDRVLADTQYF.

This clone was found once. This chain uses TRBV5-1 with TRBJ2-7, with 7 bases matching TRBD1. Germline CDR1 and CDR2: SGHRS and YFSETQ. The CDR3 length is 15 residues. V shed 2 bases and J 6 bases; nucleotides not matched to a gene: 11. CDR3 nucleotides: TGCGCCAGCAGCTTTGGTGACAGGGCAGGGGCCGAGCAGTACTTC. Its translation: CASSFGDRAGAEQYF.

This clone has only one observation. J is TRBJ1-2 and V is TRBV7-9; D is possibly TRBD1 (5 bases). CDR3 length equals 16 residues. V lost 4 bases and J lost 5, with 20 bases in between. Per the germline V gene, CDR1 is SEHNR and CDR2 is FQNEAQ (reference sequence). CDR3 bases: TGTGCCAGCAGCTCACCCCCCTCGGGGGAGACATATGGCTACACCTTC. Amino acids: CASSSPPSGETYGYTF.